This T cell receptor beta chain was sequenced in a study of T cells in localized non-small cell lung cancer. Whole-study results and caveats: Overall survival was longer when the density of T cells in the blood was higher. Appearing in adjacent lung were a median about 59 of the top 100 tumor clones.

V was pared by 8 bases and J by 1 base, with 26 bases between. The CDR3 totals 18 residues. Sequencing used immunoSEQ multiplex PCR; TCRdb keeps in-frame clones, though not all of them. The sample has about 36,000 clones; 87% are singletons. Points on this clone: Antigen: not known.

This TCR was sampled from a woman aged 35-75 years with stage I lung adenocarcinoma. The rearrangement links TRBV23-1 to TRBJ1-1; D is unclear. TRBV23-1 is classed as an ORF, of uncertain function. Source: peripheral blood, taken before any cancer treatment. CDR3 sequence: CASCAVSGKKRGNTEAFF. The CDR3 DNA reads TGCGCCAGCTGCGCGGTGTCGGGGAAAAAGCGGGGGAACACTGAAGCTTTCTTT.